Below, 27 T cell receptor beta chains from the same sample are listed, as sequenced in a study of T-cell reconstitution after alpha-beta-depleted transplantation in children. The TCRbeta library incorporated unique molecular identifiers. TCRdb fed the PCR reads into MiXCR, producing one record per CDR3 protein. Of 380,000 or so distinct CDR3 sequences listed, approximately 12% are singletons. Sequencing was performed on PBMCs, taken from the stem cell graft. The receptors here all came from a human donor who donated a stem cell graft to a child with Fanconi anemia.

This chain links TRBV5-6 with TRBJ2-1; a weak D match, TRBD2 (7 bases). V was pared by 4 bases and J by 4 bases, with 18 bases between. The V gene's germline CDR1 is SGHDT and CDR2 YYEEEE. The CDR3 runs 16 residues. CDR3 sequence: CASSPGGGGPYNEQFF. CDR3 bases: TGTGCCAGCAGCCCTGGAGGGGGGGGTCCATACAATGAGCAGTTCTTC.

This clonotype was seen ten or more times. The chain is built from TRBV5-1 and TRBJ2-1; 11 nucleotides match TRBD2. This CDR3 region has 16 residues. CDR1 is SGHRS, CDR2 YFSETQ, per germline. The V and J ends lost 0 bases and 6 bases, in that order; junction bases with no gene match: 5. The CDR3 region has the DNA TGCGCCAGCAGCTTGGGCGGGACTAGCGGTTTCAATGAGCAGTTCTTC. It is translated as CASSLGGTSGFNEQFF.

This clonotype was counted a few times. The chain combines TRBV27 with TRBJ1-1; D unclear. This CDR3 has 14 residues. Trimming took 6 bases from V and 4 from J, leaving 15 bases between them. CDR1 is MNHEY and CDR2 is SMNVEV in the germline V gene (reference sequence). CDR3 sequence: CASRPLGLGTEAFF. CDR3 in DNA: TGTGCCAGCAGACCCCTAGGCCTGGGCACTGAAGCTTTCTTT.

This chain joins TRBV7-2 and TRBJ1-1; a weak D match, TRBD1 (5 bases). This CDR3 has 16 amino acids. Germline CDR1 reads SGHTA; CDR2 reads FQGNSA. V lost 3 bases and J 1 base, leaving 15 bases between the germline ends. The CDR3 bases are TGTGCCAGCAGCTTTAGACAGTCCATTAAGAACACTGAAGCTTTCTTT. Protein: CASSFRQSIKNTEAFF.

This clonotype showed up just a few times. The chain carries TRBV27 and TRBJ1-1; weak D call: TRBD1 (6 bases). Germline CDR1 is MNHEY and CDR2 is SMNVEV (reference sequence). The CDR3 is made up of 13 amino acids. V lost 4 bases and J 8 bases, leaving 14 bases between the germline ends. This chain's CDR3 is CASSSRGRGEAFF. The CDR3 DNA reads TGTGCCAGCAGTTCCAGGGGTCGGGGGGAAGCTTTCTTT.

This clonotype was seen more than once but under ten times. The V call is TRBV3-1, the J call TRBJ2-6; perhaps D is TRBD1 or TRBD2 (5 bases each). Deletions cut 1 base from V and 2 bases from J, with 21 bases between. CDR3 length: 20 residues. CDR1 is LGHDT and CDR2 is YNNKEL in the germline V gene (reference sequence). The CDR3 DNA sequence: TGTGCCAGCAGCCAAGCGGGGACGGGCAGGATTCTTCCTGGGGCCAACGTCCTGACTTTC. Its translation: CASSQAGTGRILPGANVLTF.

The J gene is TRBJ2-3, the V gene TRBV12-3 or TRBV12-4; D perhaps matches TRBD2 (6 bases). Between the trimmed V and J ends, which lost 4 bases and 2 bases, there was a span of 10 bases. This CDR3 spans 14 amino acids. The chain's CDR3 is CASSSWTITDTQYF. The CDR3 DNA reads TGTGCCAGCAGTTCCTGGACTATCACAGATACGCAGTATTTT.

This chain uses TRBV30 with TRBJ1-1; D not resolved. CDR1 GTSNPN and CDR2 SVGIG come from the germline V gene (reference sequence). The V gene lost 0 bases and the J gene lost 1 base, with 12 bases spanning the gap. The CDR3 spans 15 residues. CDR3 nucleotides: TGTGCCTGGAGTGTAATTGGGGTAACGAACACTGAAGCTTTCTTT. Encoded protein: CAWSVIGVTNTEAFF.

The rearrangement links TRBV12-3 or TRBV12-4 to TRBJ1-2, with D unclear. V gave up 7 bases and J gave up 1 base, with 13 bases separating them. The CDR3 runs to 14 residues. In DNA, the CDR3 is TGTGCCAGCACCGGGGTGAGGGATAACTATGGCTACACCTTC. Protein product: CASTGVRDNYGYTF.

This clonotype showed up just once. The chain has TRBV20-1 and TRBJ2-7; D might be TRBD1 or TRBD2, each matching 5 bases. The CDR3 totals 13 residues. Trimming took off 0 bases at V and 2 bases at J, with 8 bases between the two ends. CDR1 is DFQATT, CDR2 SNEGSKA, per germline (reference sequence). CDR3 sequence: CSARDGGTYEQYF. CDR3 in DNA: TGCAGTGCTAGAGATGGGGGAACCTACGAGCAGTACTTC.

Many counts were recorded for this clonotype. The genes are TRBV9 and TRBJ1-4, with 9 bases matching TRBD1. The CDR3 has 14 residues. Germline values: CDR1 SGDLS, CDR2 YYNGEE. V gave up 3 bases and J gave up 5 bases; unmatched junction bases: 2. The CDR3 protein is CASSAGTGNEKLFF. The CDR3 nucleotides read TGTGCCAGCAGCGCAGGGACAGGGAATGAAAAACTGTTTTTT.

The chain uses TRBV3-1 and TRBJ2-1; D is possibly TRBD2 (7 bases). Germline V gene lookup returns CDR1 LGHDT and CDR2 YNNKEL (reference sequence). There are 14 residues in the CDR3. V lost 0 bases, J lost 10 bases, and 13 bases lay in between. The chain's CDR3 is CASSQEGGRGEQFF. In DNA, the CDR3 is TGTGCCAGCAGCCAAGAAGGGGGGCGGGGGGAGCAGTTCTTC.

This clonotype was detected a few times. V is TRBV29-1 and J is TRBJ1-1; D is perhaps TRBD1 (5 bases). The V gene's germline CDR1 is SQVTM and CDR2 ANQGSEA. The CDR3 extends over 12 amino acids. Trimming pared 7 bases from V and 2 bases from J, leaving 11 bases between. The CDR3 loop reads CSALTVNTEAFF. CDR3 DNA: TGCAGCGCCTTGACAGTTAACACTGAAGCTTTCTTT. The full variable domain, rest sourced from reference TRBV29-1 and TRBJ1-1, is SAVISQKPSRDICQRGTSLTIQCQVDSQVTMMFWYRQQPGQSLTLIATANQGSEATYESGFVIDKFPISRPNLTFSTLTVSNMSPEDSSIYLCSALTVNTEAFFGQGTRLTVV.

This clonotype was seen a few times. The gene calls are TRBV5-6 and TRBJ2-2; TRBD2 is a possible D gene (7 bases). The CDR3 runs 16 residues. Germline CDR1 reads SGHDT; CDR2 reads YYEEEE. Between the trimmed V and J ends, which lost 5 bases and 5 bases, there was a span of 19 bases. CDR3 DNA: TGTGCCAGCAGTTATGGCGGGGGCGCGAGGACCGGGGAGCTGTTTTTT. Translation gives CASSYGGGARTGELFF. Complete variable domain (other parts from reference TRBV5-6 and TRBJ2-2): DAGVTQSPTHLIKTRGQQVTLRCSPKSGHDTVSWYQQALGQGPQFIFQYYEEEERQRGNFPDRFSGHQFPNYSSELNVNALLLGDSALYLCASSYGGGARTGELFFGEGSRLTVL.

This chain connects TRBV9 to TRBJ2-1; TRBD1 matches 10 bases. CDR3 length: 16 amino acids. The junction had 10 bases not matched to a gene; V was cut back by 3 bases and J by 7 bases. Per the germline V gene, CDR1 is SGDLS and CDR2 is YYNGEE. The CDR3: CASSAPGTGDANEQFF. The CDR3 DNA follows: TGTGCCAGCAGCGCCCCCGGGACAGGGGACGCGAATGAGCAGTTCTTC.

In this sample, this clonotype turned up many times. This chain uses TRBV15 with TRBJ2-5; D assignment may be TRBD1 or TRBD2 (5 bases each). The germline V gene has CDR1 LNHNV and CDR2 YYDKDF (reference sequence). This CDR3 is built from 14 residues. V was cut by 1 base and J by 1 base, with 7 bases left in between. The CDR3 region has the DNA TGTGCCACCAGCAGAGGGGGACCCCAAGAGACCCAGTACTTC. It yields the protein CATSRGGPQETQYF.

This chain uses TRBV9 with TRBJ1-3; 9 nucleotides line up with TRBD1. Germline trimming cut 7 bases from V and 0 bases from J; bases unmatched to any gene: 5. CDR1 and CDR2 from the germline V gene are SGDLS and YYNGEE. The CDR3 runs 15 residues. The CDR3 nucleotides read TGTGCCAGCGCTCGGGACAGGGCCTCTGGAAACACCATATATTTT. It encodes CASARDRASGNTIYF.

The genes are TRBV20-1 and TRBJ2-2; D is unclear. The germline CDR1 and CDR2 sequences are DFQATT and SNEGSKA (reference sequence). The germline V and J ends were trimmed by 2 bases and 0 bases, with 7 bases remaining between them. The CDR3 covers 14 residues. The DNA for the CDR3 is TGCAGTGCTAGACCTATTACGAACACCGGGGAGCTGTTTTTT. Encoded protein: CSARPITNTGELFF.

This clonotype has only a few counts. The chain couples TRBV5-1 to TRBJ2-1; 8 positions match TRBD2. Germline CDR1 SGHRS, CDR2 YFSETQ. Unmatched junction bases numbered 18, after V lost 6 bases and J lost 10 bases. The CDR3 is made up of 16 amino acids. CDR3: CASILRAGGPNEEQFF. The CDR3 DNA sequence: TGCGCCAGCATTTTGCGGGCGGGGGGACCCAATGAGGAGCAGTTCTTC.

This clonotype has just a few counts. V and J are TRBV5-8 and TRBJ2-2, with a possible D match to TRBD2 (5 bases). V lost 7 bases, J lost 0 bases, and 19 bases lay in between. CDR1 is SGHTS, CDR2 YDEGEE, per germline. This CDR3 has 17 residues. The CDR3 loop reads CASPSSPVGANTGELFF. The CDR3 bases are TGTGCCAGCCCTTCCTCCCCCGTCGGGGCGAACACCGGGGAGCTGTTTTTT. The whole variable domain, filled in from reference TRBV5-8 and TRBJ2-2, reads EAGVTQSPTHLIKTRGQQATLRCSPISGHTSVYWYQQALGLGLQFLLWYDEGEERNRGNFPPRFSGRQFPNYSSELNVNALELEDSALYLCASPSSPVGANTGELFFGEGSRLTVL.

This clonotype showed up just a few times. CDR3 protein: CASSVGLAGSSSYNEQFF. CDR3 coding DNA: TGTGCCAGCAGCGTCGGACTAGCGGGTTCGAGCTCCTACAATGAGCAGTTCTTC. The rearrangement uses TRBV9 and TRBJ2-1, with 11 positions matching TRBD2. V shed 2 bases, J shed 0 bases, and the junction held 7 bases outside the gene matches. The CDR3 totals 18 residues. Germline lookup yields CDR1 SGDLS and CDR2 YYNGEE.

The CDR3 here is CAWSVRGLYEQYF. The CDR3 bases are TGTGCCTGGAGTGTGCGGGGGCTCTACGAGCAGTACTTC. The V gene is TRBV30, the J gene TRBJ2-7, with a possible D match to TRBD2 (7 bases). The CDR3 length is 13 residues. The V end was cut by 0 bases, the J end by 3 bases, with 9 bases between. The germline gives CDR1 GTSNPN, CDR2 SVGIG (reference sequence).

This clonotype was counted only a few times. The rearrangement joins TRBV5-1 to TRBJ2-2; D remains unclear. The CDR3 spans 16 residues. V was shortened by 2 bases and J by 1 base, with 12 bases between the two germline ends. Germline V gene sequence: CDR1 SGHRS, CDR2 YFSETQ. CDR3 amino acids: CASSFSQAMNTGELFF. The CDR3 nucleotides are TGCGCCAGCAGCTTCTCGCAGGCAATGAACACCGGGGAGCTGTTTTTT. Full variable domain (missing parts from reference TRBV5-1 and TRBJ2-2): KAGVTQTPRYLIKTRGQQVTLSCSPISGHRSVSWYQQTPGQGLQFLFEYFSETQRNKGNFPGRFSGRQFSNSRSEMNVSTLELGDSALYLCASSFSQAMNTGELFFGEGSRLTVL.

This clonotype has ten or more counts. V gene TRBV5-5 combines with J gene TRBJ2-1, with D possibly being TRBD2 (7 bases). Trimming removed 4 bases from V and 9 bases from J, with 17 bases in between. Germline V gene lookup returns CDR1 SGHKS and CDR2 YYEKEE (reference sequence). This CDR3 has 14 amino acids. CDR3 DNA sequence: TGTGCCAGCAGCCTCTATGGGGGGGCGGGTGAGCAGTTCTTC. Protein sequence: CASSLYGGAGEQFF.

This clonotype showed up many times. This chain links TRBV7-2 with TRBJ2-7; D unclear. Trimming left V 3 bases short and J 3 bases short, with 6 bases between. Germline CDR1 is SGHTA and CDR2 is FQGNSA. This CDR3 has 12 amino acids. The CDR3 coding sequence is TGTGCCAGCAGCTTTGCAGGCTACGAGCAGTACTTC. Protein product: CASSFAGYEQYF.

Only a few counts were recorded for this clonotype. The chain recombines TRBV12-3 or TRBV12-4 with TRBJ1-1; 7 positions match TRBD1. The CDR3 spans 15 residues. V dropped 8 bases and J dropped 1; count of bases not matched to a gene: 10. CDR3 amino acids: CASGNRGLRNTEAFF. The CDR3 DNA is TGTGCCAGCGGTAACAGGGGACTGAGGAACACTGAAGCTTTCTTT.

This clonotype was observed at least ten times. The CDR3 protein is CASSQEGLINSPLHF. The CDR3 DNA reads TGTGCCAGCAGCCAAGAGGGGTTAATTAATTCACCCCTCCACTTT. The chain couples TRBV4-2 to TRBJ1-6; no clear D. The V gene's germline CDR1 is LGHNA and CDR2 YNFKEQ. The length of the CDR3 is 15 residues. Trimming left V 0 bases short and J 6 bases short, with 9 bases between.